The 24 T cell receptor beta chains below come from one sample, sequenced in a study of T cells in tumors after PD-1 blockade. The sample's time point: second of two post-therapy site-matched biopsies 2 to 3 months apart. Using immunoSEQ multiplex PCR, the repertoire was profiled, and TCRdb retains in-frame clones only, with some absent. The sample consists of about 7,600 clones, 62% of them appearing once. The sample in question was tumor tissue, obtained after anti-PD-1 treatment. The receptor set was obtained from a human donor with basal cell carcinoma.

This chain joins TRBV3-1 (or the pseudogene TRBV3-2) and TRBJ1-6; 7 bases match TRBD1. The V segment lost 0 bases and the J segment 9 bases; nucleotides outside the gene matches: 5. From germline, CDR1 is LGHDT and CDR2 YNNKEL (reference sequence). CDR3 length equals 15 residues. The CDR3 nucleotides are TGTGCCAGCAGCCAAGAAGAGGGGGCGCTTTCACCCCTCCACTTT. Translating it yields CASSQEEGALSPLHF.

The J gene is TRBJ1-3, the V gene TRBV5-1, with 8 nucleotides matching TRBD1. The CDR3 contains 14 residues. Germline CDR1 reads SGHRS; CDR2 reads YFSETQ. Germline trimming cut 5 bases from V and 4 bases from J; bases unmatched to any gene: 5. The CDR3 region is CASRGTGDGNTIYF. In nucleotides, the CDR3 is TGCGCCAGCAGGGGGACAGGAGACGGAAACACCATATATTTT.

The chain is built from TRBV1 and TRBJ2-3; TRBD2, the table's D call, was not compared with the DNA. TRBV1 is shown as a pseudogene. The CDR3 consists of 17 residues. DNA of the CDR3: TGCACCAGCAGCCAAGCGTGCTATAGCGGGGGAATAGATACGCAGTATTTT. Residues: CTSSQACYSGGIDTQYF.

This clone ranks as large (0.1 to 1%). The chain joins TRBV27 to TRBJ2-2; D remains unclear. Deletions cut 3 bases from V and 1 base from J, with 6 bases between. Germline lookup yields CDR1 MNHEY and CDR2 SMNVEV (reference sequence). The CDR3 consists of 14 residues. The CDR3 loop is CASSFPVNTGELFF. The CDR3 DNA follows: TGTGCCAGCAGTTTTCCGGTGAACACCGGGGAGCTGTTTTTT.

The chain uses TRBV2 and TRBJ1-5; no clear D gene. The CDR3 spans 15 residues. The V and J ends lost 4 bases and 0 bases respectively, with 10 bases between them. Germline-derived CDR1 and CDR2 are SNHLY and FYNNEI. The CDR3 sequence is CASSGPSNSNQPQHF. The CDR3 coding sequence is TGTGCCAGCAGTGGCCCTTCCAATAGCAATCAGCCCCAGCATTTT.

By sample share, this clone is large. The V gene is TRBV29-1, the J gene TRBJ2-3; the match to TRBD2 covers 7 bases. The V and J ends lost 4 bases and 5 bases, in that order; junction bases with no gene match: 6. CDR1 is SQVTM and CDR2 is ANQGSEA in the germline V gene. The CDR3 contains 13 residues. The CDR3 reads CSVAWGGGDTQYF. The CDR3, as DNA: TGCAGCGTTGCGTGGGGGGGAGGAGATACGCAGTATTTT.

This clone was observed a handful of times. The chain combines TRBV6-6 with TRBJ1-3; perhaps TRBD1 as D (5 bases). Germline V gives CDR1 MNHNY, CDR2 SVGAGI (reference sequence). With 5 bases removed from V and 2 bases from J, the gap between germline ends came to 13 bases. The CDR3 runs 15 residues. CDR3 nucleotide sequence: TGTGCCAGCAGTACTCTCTCGGGGGCTGGAAACACCATATATTTT. This encodes CASSTLSGAGNTIYF.

In its sample, this clone was seen a few times. The CDR3, as DNA: TGTGCCAGCAGTTTAGGGTGGGAAATTGGCTACACCTTC. Translating gives CASSLGWEIGYTF. The rearrangement links TRBV28 to TRBJ1-2; D unclear. This CDR3 spans 13 amino acids. CDR1 and CDR2 from the germline V gene are MDHEN and SYDVKM. V gave up 2 bases and J gave up 7 bases, with 11 bases separating them.

V and J are TRBV11-3 and TRBJ1-1; 7 nucleotides match TRBD1. Germline V gene sequence: CDR1 SGHNT, CDR2 YENEEA. The CDR3 covers 13 residues. The V and J ends lost 4 bases and 7 bases, in that order; junction bases with no gene match: 6. CDR3 bases: TGTGCCAGCAGCTCCGGACAGGTTGGTGAAGCTTTCTTT. This gives the protein CASSSGQVGEAFF.

This sequence joins TRBV5-1 and TRBJ1-4; TRBD1 aligns across 7 bases. V lost 1 base, J lost 0 bases, and 3 bases stayed unmatched. The CDR3 spans 16 residues. CDR1 and CDR2 (germline): SGHRS, YFSETQ. CDR3 region: CASSLTGDATNEKLFF. The CDR3, as DNA: TGCGCCAGCAGCTTGACAGGGGATGCAACTAATGAAAAACTGTTTTTT.

The rearrangement links TRBV27 to TRBJ2-2; tentatively, D is TRBD1 or TRBD2 (6 bases each). V was cut by 2 bases and J by 4 bases, with 11 bases left in between. This CDR3 spans 15 amino acids. Germline-derived CDR1 and CDR2 are MNHEY and SMNVEV (reference sequence). The CDR3 is CASSLRGVVTGELFF. In nucleotides, the CDR3 is TGTGCCAGCAGTTTAAGGGGGGTTGTCACCGGGGAGCTGTTTTTT.

This chain joins TRBV18 and TRBJ1-2, with 9 bases lining up with TRBD1. J gave up 4 bases and V 0 bases, and 3 bases lay outside the gene matches. Germline values: CDR1 KGHSH, CDR2 LQKENI. The CDR3 loop spans 15 amino acids. CDR3 loop: CASSPPTGGGYGYTF. The CDR3 bases are TGTGCCAGCTCACCACCGACAGGGGGTGGCTATGGCTACACCTTC. Drawing the rest from reference TRBV18 and TRBJ1-2, the complete variable domain is NAGVMQNPRHLVRRRGQEARLRCSPMKGHSHVYWYRQLPEEGLKFMVYLQKENIIDESGMPKERFSAEFPKEGPSILRIQQVVRGDSAAYFCASSPPTGGGYGYTFGSGTRLTVV.

The chain links TRBV18 to TRBJ2-7, with D uncertain. Germline V lookup: CDR1 KGHSH, CDR2 LQKENI. The length of the CDR3 is 13 residues. Trimming pared 3 bases from V and 4 bases from J, leaving 10 bases between. The CDR3 is CASSPGLMYEQYF. The CDR3 coding sequence is TGTGCCAGCTCACCGGGGTTGATGTACGAGCAGTACTTC.

This clone was seen more than once but under ten times. This chain uses TRBV19 with TRBJ2-2; 8 nucleotides align to TRBD2. After removal of 4 bases from V and 1 base from J, the junction contained 5 bases not matched to a gene. The CDR3 is 16 amino acids. Germline V gene sequence: CDR1 LNHDA, CDR2 SQIVND (reference sequence). CDR3 in DNA: TGTGCCAGTAGTACCCAGCTAGCGGGGAACACCGGGGAGCTGTTTTTT. Its translation: CASSTQLAGNTGELFF.

The chain has TRBV5-1 and TRBJ2-7; either TRBD1 or TRBD2 may fit D (5 bases each). In germline, CDR1 is SGHRS, CDR2 YFSETQ. The CDR3 length is 14 residues. The V end lost 0 bases, the J end lost 5 bases, and 12 bases lay between the germline ends. Here the CDR3 DNA reads TGCGCCAGCAGCTTGGCCGGGACCCTTAACGAGCAGTACTTC. This codes for CASSLAGTLNEQYF. The whole variable domain, filled in from reference TRBV5-1 and TRBJ2-7, reads KAGVTQTPRYLIKTRGQQVTLSCSPISGHRSVSWYQQTPGQGLQFLFEYFSETQRNKGNFPGRFSGRQFSNSRSEMNVSTLELGDSALYLCASSLAGTLNEQYFGPGTRLTVT.

This clone was seen once. The chain employs TRBV6-5 and TRBJ1-2; 11 bases are a match to TRBD1. CDR1 MNHEY and CDR2 SVGAGI come from the germline V gene. The CDR3 covers 13 residues. With 10 bases clipped from V and 4 bases from J, the junction kept 5 bases outside the gene matches. The CDR3 DNA reads as TGTGCCATCGGACAGGGGGCATTCTATGGCTACACCTTC. It encodes CAIGQGAFYGYTF.

The chain links TRBV27 to TRBJ2-1; a possible D gene is TRBD2 (6 bases). The CDR3 runs to 17 residues. V lost 1 base and J lost 3, with 16 bases in between. Germline V gene lookup returns CDR1 MNHEY and CDR2 SMNVEV (reference sequence). The DNA for the CDR3 is TGTGCCAGCAGTTTATTAGGAGGGGCCCCGGGCTACAATGAGCAGTTCTTC. It translates to CASSLLGGAPGYNEQFF.

This clone has a single count. The chain carries TRBV24-1 and TRBJ2-5; 8 bases fit TRBD1. Germline loops: CDR1 KGHDR, CDR2 SFDVKD. V lost 4 bases, J lost 1 base, and 4 bases stayed unmatched. This CDR3 has 15 residues. This CDR3 is CATSESTGAQETQYF. The CDR3, as DNA: TGTGCCACCAGTGAATCGACAGGGGCCCAAGAGACCCAGTACTTC.

In this sample, this clone turned up a few times. This chain joins TRBV7-8 and TRBJ1-6; 10 nucleotides agree with TRBD1. Looked up from germline, CDR1 is SGHVS and CDR2 is FQNEAQ. V trimming: 3 bases; J trimming: 10 bases; junction bases outside the gene matches: 9. The CDR3 spans 16 residues. The CDR3 DNA reads TGTGCCAGCAGCTTCGTAGGACAGGGGGATCAGTCACCCCTCCACTTT. Its protein product is CASSFVGQGDQSPLHF. The full variable domain, its missing parts supplied by reference TRBV7-8 and TRBJ1-6, is GAGVSQSPRYKVAKRGQDVALRCDPISGHVSLFWYQQALGQGPEFLTYFQNEAQLDKSGLPSDRFFAERPEGSVSTLKIQRTQQEDSAVYLCASSFVGQGDQSPLHFGNGTRLTVT.

The chain combines TRBV6-1 with TRBJ2-2; D unclear. Germline CDR1 reads MNHNS; CDR2 reads SASEGT. Trimming took off 0 bases at V and 1 base at J, with 9 bases between the two ends. This CDR3 has 16 amino acids. CDR3 sequence reads: CASSEAGRRNTGELFF. The CDR3 DNA follows: TGTGCCAGCAGTGAAGCGGGAAGGCGGAACACCGGGGAGCTGTTTTTT.

The chain carries TRBV7-9 and TRBJ2-2; 8 bases are a match to TRBD1. Looked up from germline, CDR1 is SEHNR and CDR2 is FQNEAQ (reference sequence). Trimming removed 1 base from V and 5 bases from J; junction bases left unmatched: 3. CDR3 size: 15 residues. CDR3 nucleotide sequence: TGTGCCAGCAGCTTAGGGGACAGGAGGACCGGGGAGCTGTTTTTT. Translated: CASSLGDRRTGELFF.

The CDR3 protein is CASSLGDREAGELFF. The DNA for the CDR3 is TGCGCCAGCAGCTTGGGGGACAGGGAGGCCGGGGAGCTGTTTTTT. J is TRBJ2-2 and V is TRBV5-1, with 9 positions matching TRBD1. Looked up from germline, CDR1 is SGHRS and CDR2 is YFSETQ. This CDR3 contains 15 residues. V lost 0 bases to trimming and J lost 6 bases; unmatched junction nucleotides: 3.

The rearrangement links TRBV12-3 or TRBV12-4 to TRBJ1-1; 7 bases agree with TRBD1. The CDR3 has 12 amino acids. Trimming took 8 bases from V and 5 from J; bases not matched to a gene: 5. In DNA form, the CDR3 reads TGTGCCAGCCAGGGGGGTCGGACTGAAGCTTTCTTT. Amino acids: CASQGGRTEAFF.

V is TRBV18 and J is TRBJ2-1; D not resolved. CDR3 size: 13 residues. Germline V CDR1 and CDR2: KGHSH, LQKENI. V dropped 2 bases and J dropped 7 bases, with 9 bases sitting between them. The CDR3 DNA follows: TGTGCCAGCTCACCAATGCTCGAAAATGAGCAGTTCTTC. As protein: CASSPMLENEQFF.